This paragraph covers one T cell receptor beta chain sequence. Its antigen is as yet unknown. A much larger clone differs by one base, so this may be a read error. Germline V gives CDR1 SGHVS, CDR2 FNYEAQ. V was shortened by 1 base and J by 7 bases, with 10 bases between the two germline ends. This CDR3 comprises 13 residues. Uncontrolled infection, other autoimmune disease, pregnancy and lactation each barred patients from inclusion. This entry comes from a study of T cells in Graves' hyperthyroidism and ophthalmopathy. Study-level findings and limits: Blood also showed most of the thyroid clonotypes that were expanded above 0.001.

RNA transcripts yielded amplified TCR beta CDR3 regions. In the first-round RT-PCR of the TCR CDR3, the HTBI primer set was used. TCRdb re-derived calls from the multiplex PCR reads in MiXCR, one entry per CDR3 protein. Of some 800,000 distinct CDR3 sequences detected, around 39% appear once; the ten largest clones hold around 9.3%. Sequencing was performed on blood. This receptor was identified in a man aged 18 to 35 with Graves' hyperthyroidism. V and J are TRBV7-6 and TRBJ1-2; D is perhaps TRBD1 (6 bases). The CDR3 bases are TGTGCCAGCAGCTTAGGGGGGGCGGTTGGCTACACCTTC. Its protein is CASSLGGAVGYTF.